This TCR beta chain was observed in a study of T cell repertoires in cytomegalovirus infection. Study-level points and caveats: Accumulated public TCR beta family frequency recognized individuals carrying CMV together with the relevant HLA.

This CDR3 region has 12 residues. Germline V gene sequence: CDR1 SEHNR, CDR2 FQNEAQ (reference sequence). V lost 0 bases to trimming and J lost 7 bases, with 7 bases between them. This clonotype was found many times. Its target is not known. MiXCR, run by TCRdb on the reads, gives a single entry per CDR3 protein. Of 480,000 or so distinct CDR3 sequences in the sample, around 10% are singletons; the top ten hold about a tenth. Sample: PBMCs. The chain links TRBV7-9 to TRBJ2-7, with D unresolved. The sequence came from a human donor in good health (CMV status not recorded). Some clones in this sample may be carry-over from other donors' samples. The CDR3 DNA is TGTGCCAGCAGCTTAGCGGAAGGGGAGCAGTACTTC. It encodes CASSLAEGEQYF.